Following are 24 T cell receptor beta chains from one sample sequenced in a study of cytomegalovirus exposure and HLA in healthy donors. In the PCR, 60 Vbeta and 13 Jbeta primers were used. Method: immunoSEQ multiplex PCR; TCRdb's copy keeps in-frame clones and lacks some. The data show about 160,000 clones, with 70% to 80% seen just once and less than 15% held by the top ten. Sequencing was carried out using PBMCs. Source of these receptors: a man aged 35 to 55 in good health and CMV-seropositive.

The gene calls are TRBV7-2 and TRBJ1-2; 8 positions agree with TRBD1. CDR3 length equals 14 residues. The V gene's germline CDR1 is SGHTA and CDR2 FQGNSA. Trimming took 1 base from V and 8 from J; bases not matched to a gene: 6. The CDR3 sequence: CASSLGTGPGGYTF. Here the CDR3 DNA reads TGTGCCAGCAGCTTAGGGACAGGGCCGGGGGGCTACACCTTC.

Written as DNA, the CDR3 is TGTGCCAGCAGCCCCGACAGAGATTTGACCTACAATGAGCAGTTCTTC. Translated: CASSPDRDLTYNEQFF. The chain has TRBV7-2 and TRBJ2-1; D is possibly TRBD1 (5 bases). Trimming took off 5 bases at V and 2 bases at J, with 16 bases between the two ends. This CDR3 region has 16 residues. CDR1 is SGHTA, CDR2 FQGNSA, per germline.

The J gene is TRBJ1-5, the V gene TRBV18; TRBD1 is a possible D gene (5 bases). CDR3 length: 15 residues. V was trimmed by 3 bases and J by 3 bases, leaving 12 bases between them. Germline lookup yields CDR1 KGHSH and CDR2 LQKENI. CDR3: CASSPQAGDNQPQHF. In DNA, the CDR3 is TGTGCCAGCTCACCCCAGGCGGGGGACAATCAGCCCCAGCATTTT.

V is TRBV7-6 and J is TRBJ2-5; perhaps TRBD2 as D (6 bases). The V and J ends lost 5 bases and 2 bases respectively, with 15 bases between them. The CDR3 consists of 15 residues. Germline V gene sequence: CDR1 SGHVS, CDR2 FNYEAQ. This chain's CDR3 is CASSLHYSGQETQYF. The CDR3 region has the DNA TGTGCCAGCAGCCTCCACTATAGCGGTCAAGAGACCCAGTACTTC.

The chain recombines TRBV7-9 with TRBJ1-3; TRBD1 might be the D (5 bases). Germline lookup yields CDR1 SEHNR and CDR2 FQNEAQ (reference sequence). The CDR3 extends over 15 amino acids. The V and J ends lost 5 bases and 4 bases respectively, with 15 bases between them. The CDR3 spells CASSPPGGEGNTIYF. The CDR3 nucleotides read TGTGCCAGCAGCCCGCCGGGGGGAGAAGGAAACACCATATATTTT.

The chain couples TRBV7-2 to TRBJ2-5; D might be TRBD2 (5 bases). CDR3 length equals 15 residues. V shed 8 bases and J shed 5 bases, with 21 bases lying between them. The V gene's germline CDR1 is SGHTA and CDR2 FQGNSA. DNA of the CDR3: TGTGCCAGCGCCCCCTCGGGGTACCCTGGCGAGACCCAGTACTTC. Its translation is CASAPSGYPGETQYF.

The chain recombines TRBV7-9 with TRBJ2-2, with 7 bases matching TRBD1. The germline V gene has CDR1 SEHNR and CDR2 FQNEAQ (reference sequence). The CDR3 is 15 residues long. V dropped 1 base and J dropped 7; count of bases not matched to a gene: 6. The CDR3 coding sequence is TGTGCCAGCAGCTTAGTCTGGAGACAGGGCGGGGAGCTGTTTTTT. Residues: CASSLVWRQGGELFF. The entire variable domain, with the rest obtained from reference TRBV7-9 and TRBJ2-2, is as follows: DTGVSQNPRHKITKRGQNVTFRCDPISEHNRLYWYRQTLGQGPEFLTYFQNEAQLEKSRLLSDRFSAERPKGSFSTLEIQRTEQGDSAMYLCASSLVWRQGGELFFGEGSRLTVL.

CDR3 region: CASSLRSNQPQHF. The CDR3 nucleotides are TGTGCCAGCAGCCTCAGGTCTAATCAGCCCCAGCATTTT. The chain uses TRBV28 and TRBJ1-5; no clear D. Germline CDR1 and CDR2: MDHEN and SYDVKM. The CDR3 runs to 13 residues. The V and J ends lost 6 bases and 4 bases respectively, with 10 bases between them.

The chain employs TRBV5-1 and TRBJ2-2; D possibly corresponds to TRBD1 (6 bases). Deletions cut 4 bases from V and 6 bases from J, with 16 bases between. This CDR3 spans 15 amino acids. CDR1 and CDR2 from the germline V gene are SGHRS and YFSETQ. In DNA form, the CDR3 reads TGCGCCAGCAGCCCGACCCAGGGGTACGCCGGGGAGCTGTTTTTT. Its protein is CASSPTQGYAGELFF.

A word on this clone: The junction and the germline gene differ at one end; a read error may be behind it. The rearrangement links TRBV19 to TRBJ1-1; a weak D match, TRBD1 (5 bases). Germline V gene lookup returns CDR1 LNHDA and CDR2 SQIVND (reference sequence). This CDR3 contains 14 residues. The CDR3 sequence is CASSKGVVSTGAFF. DNA of the CDR3: TGTGCCAGTAGTAAAGGGGTGGTTAGCACTGGAGCTTTCTTT.

This chain joins TRBV19 and TRBJ1-2; 8 bases align to TRBD1. Germline V lookup: CDR1 LNHDA, CDR2 SQIVND (reference sequence). Losses at the gene ends were 3 bases for V and 6 bases for J; bases not matched to a gene: 3. The CDR3 spans 13 residues. The CDR3, as DNA: TGTGCCAGTAGTATGAGGACAGGGAATGGCTACACCTTC. Translating it yields CASSMRTGNGYTF.

This clone turned up a few times. This sequence joins TRBV19 and TRBJ2-5; a weak D match, TRBD1 (6 bases). The length of the CDR3 is 15 residues. V lost 5 bases and J 2 bases, leaving 15 bases between the germline ends. Per the germline V gene, CDR1 is LNHDA and CDR2 is SQIVND (reference sequence). This chain's CDR3 is CASSPRGTPQETQYF. For the CDR3, the DNA is TGTGCCAGTAGTCCCCGTGGGACACCACAAGAGACCCAGTACTTC.

This clone was seen once. The chain employs TRBV15 and TRBJ1-1; the D gene is possibly TRBD1 (5 bases). Per germline, CDR1 LNHNV and CDR2 YYDKDF (reference sequence). Trimming shortened V by 6 bases and J by 11 bases, and 22 bases separated the two germline ends. This CDR3 contains 14 residues. CDR3 residues: CATRWGSSPEVAFF. The CDR3 bases are TGTGCCACCAGGTGGGGCTCCTCGCCTGAAGTTGCTTTCTTT.

This clone has a handful of counts. The chain links TRBV14 to TRBJ2-3, with 7 bases that match TRBD2. The ends lost 6 bases at V and 5 bases at J; junction bases unmatched: 8. The CDR3 consists of 14 residues. Germline V gene data show CDR1 as SGHDN and CDR2 as FVKESK. The CDR3 coding sequence is TGTGCCAGCAGGGCGGGAGACTTCATAGATACGCAGTATTTT. This translates into CASRAGDFIDTQYF.

This clone appeared a single time. This chain uses TRBV6-5 with TRBJ2-1; D remains unclear. V dropped 0 bases and J dropped 1 base, with 10 bases sitting between them. This CDR3 region has 16 residues. The germline gives CDR1 MNHEY, CDR2 SVGAGI. CDR3 in DNA: TGTGCCAGCAGTTACTCTCTAGAGAGGTCCTACAATGAGCAGTTCTTC. It is translated as CASSYSLERSYNEQFF.

In its sample, this clone was seen a few times. V usage is TRBV4-1 and J usage is TRBJ2-3; the match to TRBD1 covers 9 bases. Per the germline V gene, CDR1 is MGHRA and CDR2 is YSYEKL. The V segment lost 1 base and the J segment 6 bases; nucleotides outside the gene matches: 5. The CDR3 length is 15 residues. The CDR3 here is CASSQADRGTDTQYF. In DNA form, the CDR3 reads TGCGCCAGCAGCCAAGCAGACAGGGGGACCGATACGCAGTATTTT.

This clone was detected only a few times. This chain links TRBV4-3 with TRBJ2-1, with D tentatively TRBD2 (6 bases). Germline V gene data show CDR1 as LGHNA and CDR2 as YSLEER. V was cut by 1 base and J by 6 bases, with 19 bases left in between. CDR3 length equals 17 residues. The CDR3 DNA reads TGCGCCAGCAGCCAAGCCTGGGGGGACTTCGCGGGCAATGAGCAGTTCTTC. Protein product: CASSQAWGDFAGNEQFF.

The CDR3: CAWRLAGVETQYF. Written as DNA, the CDR3 is TGTGCCTGGAGGCTAGCGGGAGTTGAGACCCAGTACTTC. The chain couples TRBV30 to TRBJ2-5, with 10 positions matching TRBD2. V gave up 3 bases and J gave up 5 bases; unmatched junction bases: 3. The CDR3 covers 13 residues. Germline values: CDR1 GTSNPN, CDR2 SVGIG (reference sequence).

This sequence joins TRBV6-5 and TRBJ2-1, with TRBD1 identical over 7 bases. This CDR3 has 16 amino acids. V lost 0 bases, J lost 8 bases, and 10 bases stayed unmatched. CDR1 is MNHEY and CDR2 is SVGAGI in the germline V gene. The DNA for the CDR3 is TGTGCCAGCAGTTACTCGATGGGACAGCGCGACTATGAGCAGTTCTTC. It encodes CASSYSMGQRDYEQFF.

The chain joins TRBV27 to TRBJ2-6; 8 nucleotides align to TRBD1. The trim removed 8 bases at V and 3 bases at J, leaving 0 bases unmatched. The CDR3 has 13 amino acids. CDR1 is MNHEY, CDR2 SMNVEV, per germline (reference sequence). The CDR3 protein is CASGTGGANVLTF. The CDR3 nucleotides read TGTGCCAGCGGGACAGGTGGGGCCAACGTCCTGACTTTC.

The chain uses TRBV27 and TRBJ1-2; D perhaps matches TRBD1 (5 bases). CDR3 length equals 12 residues. Germline CDR1 and CDR2: MNHEY and SMNVEV (reference sequence). With 4 bases removed from V and 10 bases from J, the gap between germline ends came to 13 bases. Here the CDR3 reads CASSSHGGVYTF. The CDR3 DNA follows: TGTGCCAGCAGTTCCCACGGGGGGGTCTACACCTTC.

The J gene is TRBJ2-7, the V gene TRBV18; D unclear. V lost 2 bases and J lost 0, with 11 bases in between. The V gene's germline CDR1 is KGHSH and CDR2 LQKENI. The CDR3 loop spans 15 amino acids. CDR3 bases: TGTGCCAGCTCACCAGATAGCTCCCACTCCTACGAGCAGTACTTC. As protein: CASSPDSSHSYEQYF. Filled out from reference TRBV18 and TRBJ2-7, the complete variable domain reads NAGVMQNPRHLVRRRGQEARLRCSPMKGHSHVYWYRQLPEEGLKFMVYLQKENIIDESGMPKERFSAEFPKEGPSILRIQQVVRGDSAAYFCASSPDSSHSYEQYFGPGTRLTVT.

As for this clone: At one end the junction does not follow the germline gene, possibly because of a read error. This chain uses TRBV11-2 with TRBJ1-2; no reliable D call. CDR1 and CDR2 from the germline V gene are SGHAT and FQNNGV. The CDR3 is made up of 12 amino acids. The CDR3 reads CASSSVDYGYTF. DNA for the CDR3: TGTGCCAGCAGCTCCGTTGACTACGGCTACACCTTC.

This chain uses TRBV18 with TRBJ1-2, with 10 bases that match TRBD1. Germline CDR1 reads KGHSH; CDR2 reads LQKENI. CDR3 length equals 15 residues. The V and J ends lost 3 bases and 4 bases, in that order; junction bases with no gene match: 5. CDR3 nucleotides: TGTGCCAGCTCACCCGGGACAGGGGTCCCCTATGGCTACACCTTC. Its protein product is CASSPGTGVPYGYTF.